These 5 T cell receptor beta chains came from one sample sequenced in a study of T-cell memory formation after mild COVID-19. TCRdb re-called the 5' RACE reads with MiXCR, one entry per CDR3 protein. The table lists around 340,000 distinct CDR3 sequences, around 15% of them singletons. Sequencing input: PBMCs or a T cell subset sorted from them (not recorded which). The receptors were sampled from a man aged 18 to 30 who had mild COVID-19 (a few samples of this study predate the infection). Cell type and time point are not known.

The chain recombines TRBV23-1 with TRBJ2-7, with TRBD1 matching over 7 bases. TRBV23-1 belongs to the ORF category, with a function that is uncertain. The V and J ends lost 8 bases and 3 bases, in that order; junction bases with no gene match: 7. This CDR3 is built from 13 residues. The CDR3 DNA is TGCGCCAGCGGCCTTGGGACAGTCTACGAGCAGTACTTC. Protein product: CASGLGTVYEQYF.

The DNA of the CDR3 is TGTGCCATCAGTGATGGGGGGCCACCCCTCCACTTT. It codes for CAISDGGPPLHF. The chain combines TRBV10-3 with TRBJ1-6; possibly TRBD1 for D (6 bases). CDR1 and CDR2 (germline): ENHRY, SYGVKD. The CDR3 runs to 12 residues. Trimming took 3 bases from V and 11 from J, leaving 8 bases between them.

The rearrangement links TRBV9 to TRBJ2-2; D possibly corresponds to TRBD2 (6 bases). Trimming cost V 4 bases and J 4 bases, with 11 bases left between them. The germline V gene encodes CDR1 SGDLS and CDR2 YYNGEE. CDR3 length: 14 residues. The CDR3 DNA sequence: TGTGCCAGCAGCCGGGACTTTCGCACCGGGGAGCTGTTTTTT. Amino acid sequence: CASSRDFRTGELFF.

This chain joins TRBV7-2 and TRBJ2-1; 12 bases match TRBD2. CDR1 and CDR2 (germline): SGHTA, FQGNSA. The length of the CDR3 is 17 residues. After removal of 1 base from V and 5 bases from J, the junction contained 6 bases not matched to a gene. Written as DNA, the CDR3 is TGTGCCAGCAGCTTAGTACTGACTAGCGGGGGCCACAATGAGCAGTTCTTC. Protein product: CASSLVLTSGGHNEQFF. The full variable domain, with the rest looked up from reference TRBV7-2 and TRBJ2-1, is GAGVSQSPSNKVTEKGKDVELRCDPISGHTALYWYRQSLGQGLEFLIYFQGNSAPDKSGLPSDRFSAERTGGSVSTLTIQRTQQEDSAVYLCASSLVLTSGGHNEQFFGPGTRLTVL.

There are a few counts of this clonotype. This chain links TRBV5-1 with TRBJ2-5; no clear D. Germline V gene lookup returns CDR1 SGHRS and CDR2 YFSETQ. The CDR3 spans 15 residues. V lost 4 bases to trimming and J lost 2 bases, with 15 bases between them. CDR3 DNA: TGCGCCAGCAGCGCCTTGACCATGGGGCAAGAGACCCAGTACTTC. Protein product: CASSALTMGQETQYF.